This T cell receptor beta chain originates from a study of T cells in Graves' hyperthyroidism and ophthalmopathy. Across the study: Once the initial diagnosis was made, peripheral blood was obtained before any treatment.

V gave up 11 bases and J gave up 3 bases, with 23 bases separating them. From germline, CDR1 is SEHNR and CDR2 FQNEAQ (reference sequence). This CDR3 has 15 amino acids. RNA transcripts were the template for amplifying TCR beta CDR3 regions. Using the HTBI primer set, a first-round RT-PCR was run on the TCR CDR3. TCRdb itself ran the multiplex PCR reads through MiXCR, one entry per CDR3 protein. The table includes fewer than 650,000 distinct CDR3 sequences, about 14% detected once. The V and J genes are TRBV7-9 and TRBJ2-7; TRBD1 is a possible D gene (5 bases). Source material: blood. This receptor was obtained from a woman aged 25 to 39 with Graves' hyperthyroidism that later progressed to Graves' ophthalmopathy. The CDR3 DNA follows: TGTGCCGTCCCCTCAATTGGGGCCTTATTCTACGAGCAGTACTTC. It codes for CAVPSIGALFYEQYF.